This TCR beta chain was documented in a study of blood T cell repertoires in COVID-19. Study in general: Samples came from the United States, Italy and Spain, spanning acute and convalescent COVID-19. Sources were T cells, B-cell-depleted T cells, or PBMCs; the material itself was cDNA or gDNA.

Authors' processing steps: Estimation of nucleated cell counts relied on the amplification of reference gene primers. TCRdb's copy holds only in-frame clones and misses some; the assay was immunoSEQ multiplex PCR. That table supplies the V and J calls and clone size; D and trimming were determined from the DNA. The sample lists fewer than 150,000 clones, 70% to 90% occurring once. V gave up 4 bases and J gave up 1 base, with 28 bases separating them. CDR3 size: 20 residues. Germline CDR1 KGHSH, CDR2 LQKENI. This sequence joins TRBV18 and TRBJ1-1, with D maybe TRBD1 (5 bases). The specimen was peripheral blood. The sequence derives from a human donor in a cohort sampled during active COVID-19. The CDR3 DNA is TGTGCCAGCTCACTGGGGCAGGGACTATTATCTAACCACCCGAACACTGAAGCTTTCTTT. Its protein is CASSLGQGLLSNHPNTEAFF.